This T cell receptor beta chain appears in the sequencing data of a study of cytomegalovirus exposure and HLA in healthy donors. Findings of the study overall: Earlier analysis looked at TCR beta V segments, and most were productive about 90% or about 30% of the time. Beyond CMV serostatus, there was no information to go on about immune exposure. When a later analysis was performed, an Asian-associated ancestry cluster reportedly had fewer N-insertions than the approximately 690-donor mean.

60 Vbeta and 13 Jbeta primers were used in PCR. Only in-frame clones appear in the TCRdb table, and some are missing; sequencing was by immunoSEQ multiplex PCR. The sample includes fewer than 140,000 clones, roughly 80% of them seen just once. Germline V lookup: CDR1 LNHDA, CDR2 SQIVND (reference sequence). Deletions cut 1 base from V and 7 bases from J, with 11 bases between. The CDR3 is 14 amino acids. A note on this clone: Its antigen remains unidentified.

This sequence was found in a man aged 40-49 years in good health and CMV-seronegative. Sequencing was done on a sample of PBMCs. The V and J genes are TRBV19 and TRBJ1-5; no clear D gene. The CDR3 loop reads CASSIVEVIQPQHF. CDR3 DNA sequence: TGTGCCAGTAGTATAGTGGAGGTAATCCAGCCCCAGCATTTT.